This T cell receptor (beta chain) appears in the sequencing data of a study of regulatory T cells in long-lasting Graves disease (dated by TCRdb to the early 2020s). Study-wide context: Patients with newly diagnosed Graves' disease had been on antithyroid drugs for under 3 months. A total of roughly 35 samples underwent TCR sequencing, from some 13 patients with persistent Graves' disease and 20 or so patients with newly diagnosed Graves' disease. Peripheral blood TCR sequencing and RNA sequencing compared persistent Graves' disease patients with newly diagnosed Graves' disease patients. The study was registered as a clinical trial and conducted in China.

This clonotype was found a few times. No cognate antigen has been identified for it. The record has no base qualities; no much larger clone is one base away. Summary of the overall study and its limitations: TRBV28, TRBJ1-2 and TRBJ2-5 were preferentially used in persistent disease, while TRBV20-1 and TRBJ2-1 were favored in newly diagnosed disease. The authors acknowledged the small sample size as a limitation that may reduce accuracy. Compared with newly diagnosed patients, persistent Graves' disease patients had lower TCR Shannon entropy and fewer highly expanded clones, which suggests clonal expansion. A larger number of public clonotypes was shared among persistent patients (fewer than 3,000) than among newly diagnosed patients (roughly 1,000). Sequencing and analysis were limited to the TCR beta chain. Only peripheral blood was studied, because thyroid tissue, the primary lesion, was inaccessible.

The trim is 4 bases for V and 3 bases for J, with a gap of 13 bases between the germline ends. The germline V gene (reference sequence) supplies CDR1 LGHDT and CDR2 YNNKEL. Counted from cysteine to phenylalanine, this CDR3 has 16 amino acids. Only the CDR3 DNA is retained, 48 bases long and in frame from the first base. Library preparation was by multiplex PCR. The listed sequencing device is Illumina HiSeq 4000. iRepertoire HTBI primers and Arm-PCR amplification of CDR3 regions were used to construct TCR beta libraries. PCR products were gel purified before sequencing. As for the authors' bioinformatics: Gene usage analysis of CDR3 amino acid clonotypes relied on the 55 to 80 TRBV and around 13 TRBJ segments identified across samples. COPE and FqMerger were used to merge filtered high-quality paired reads into contigs. BLAST was used to align contigs to the IMGT TRBV, TRBD and TRBJ reference genes, and CDR3 was defined following IMGT. Clonotypes above 0.1% frequency were classified as highly expanded clones. Repertoire diversity was measured by Shannon entropy, and V-J evenness by the Gini coefficient. A clonotype found in more than one individual was treated as public. TCRdb handled the public reads itself, with Q25 trimming in fastp and clone calling in MiXCR, and kept productive beta chains. Records with the same CDR3 protein are collapsed into one entry carrying the most frequent genes and DNA. Here the V and J calls rest on TCRdb's processing, not on the authors' analysis. In all, the sample holds around 500,000 distinct CDR3 sequences, and about 15% of those were seen once. In total, the top ten clones hold 20% to 30% of the sample.

What the time point label conveys for this sample: newly diagnosed GD, antithyroid drugs for less than 3 months. For both TCR sequencing and RNA sequencing, RNA was extracted from PBMCs using TRIzol. The diagnosis of Graves' disease followed American Thyroid Association guidelines. The patients came from an endocrinology department in Xi'an, China. Each patient gave roughly 8.4 milliliters of peripheral blood, collected in an EDTA anticoagulant tube. Ficoll Paque Plus density gradient separation was used to isolate PBMCs, and no further T cell sorting was performed. An Agilent 2100 Bioanalyzer and agarose gel were used to check RNA quality, while a NanoDrop 2000 measured RNA concentration. These same records also appear under a second study, on T cells in Graves' hyperthyroidism and ophthalmopathy. The second publication reports: Stable Graves' hyperthyroidism was defined as the absence of progression to ophthalmopathy over 18 months of follow-up. Hyperthyroidism patients were newly diagnosed, had a disease duration of under 2 months, and were aged 18 to 65 years. Patients with uncontrolled infections, other autoimmune diseases, pregnancy or lactation were excluded. Diagnoses were established on the basis of clinical symptoms, serum thyroxine and TRAb, thyroid ultrasound, and orbital computed tomography. For the first round of RT-PCR on the TCR CDR3, the HTBI primer set was used together with the Qiagen OneStep RT-PCR kit. Blood samples also contained most of the expanded thyroid clonotypes (frequency above 0.001), which suggests that blood repertoires may reflect thyroid immune responses. A 13 V-J signature model separated ophthalmopathy from stable hyperthyroidism, with 87.88% sensitivity and about 81% specificity in cross-validation and 80%/75% in testing. In validation, the model predicted progression to ophthalmopathy with 55% to 71% sensitivity and approximately 78% specificity, a median of about 6 months before onset. To identify TCR V-J signatures that set the groups apart, the researchers used a discovery cohort of about a hundred patients, made up of 43 with Graves' ophthalmopathy and 55 to 65 with stable Graves' hyperthyroidism. An independent validation cohort of fewer than 20 hyperthyroidism patients and about 16 patients who later progressed to ophthalmopathy tested prospective prediction of ophthalmopathy. For training and testing, the 80 to 100 patients in the discovery cohort were randomly divided in a 7:3 ratio. Thyroid tissue and blood T-cell repertoires from six Graves' hyperthyroidism patients were also compared in the study. After blood sampling, hyperthyroidism patients were treated with methimazole at a starting dose of 30 mg daily, and ophthalmopathy patients were treated with high-dose intravenous methylprednisolone. The libraries were constructed in a second round of multiplex PCR and then size-selected and purified. Sequencing of the libraries was done on an Illumina HiSeq2000 using paired-end 100 bp reads. SOAPnuke was used to process the raw data, removing reads that contained adapters or uncalled bases, had a mean Phred below 15, or lacked an exact match to the constant primer or identifier. COPE v1.2.5 was used to merge the high-quality paired reads, and each unique nucleotide sequence was defined as a clonotype. MiTCR v1.1 was used to align the clonotypes against IMGT TRBV, TRBD and TRBJ reference segments. Only V-J combinations with frequency above 0.0001, covering about 99% of repertoires, were analysed. The TCS score was defined as the ratio of F50 (clonal expansion) to E x V (chaos), calculated using BLOSUM62-based TCRdist between CDR3 peptides within each V-J. Welch's t-statistics and random forest reduced roughly 530 V-J features to 13, which were used in a naive Bayes classifier (R e1071). No statistical method was used to set the sample size in advance, and investigators knew the group allocation. TCR Vbeta CDR3 sequencing of 140 or so peripheral blood samples (over 40 ophthalmopathy, 75 to 80 hyperthyroidism and around 17 progressor patients) is reported in the paper.

This TCR came from a woman aged 40-60 years with Graves disease. Donor details come from another sample of the same person, matched by shared clones. Material: peripheral blood mononuclear cells (PBMCs), obtained at new diagnosis, from a patient treated with antithyroid drugs. The chain uses TRBV3-1 and TRBJ2-6, with TRBD1 as a weak D call on 6 bases. For the CDR3, the sequence is CASSLVWGRGANVLTF. The DNA is as follows: TGTGCCAGCAGCCTTGTTTGGGGGCGTGGGGCCAACGTCCTGACTTTC.